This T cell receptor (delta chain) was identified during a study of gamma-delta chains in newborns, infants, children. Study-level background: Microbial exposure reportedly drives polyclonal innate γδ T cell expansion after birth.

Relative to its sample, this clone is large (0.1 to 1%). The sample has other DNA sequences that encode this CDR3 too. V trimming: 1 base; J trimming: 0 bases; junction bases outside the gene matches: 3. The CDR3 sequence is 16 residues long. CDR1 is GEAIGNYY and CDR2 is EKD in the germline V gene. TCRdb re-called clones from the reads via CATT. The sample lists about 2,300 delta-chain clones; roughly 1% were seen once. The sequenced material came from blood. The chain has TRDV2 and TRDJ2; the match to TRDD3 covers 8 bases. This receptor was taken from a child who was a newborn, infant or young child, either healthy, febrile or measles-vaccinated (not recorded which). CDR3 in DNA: TGTGCCTGTGACACGCTGGGGGAAACTTTGACAGCACAACTCTTCTTT. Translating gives CACDTLGETLTAQLFF.